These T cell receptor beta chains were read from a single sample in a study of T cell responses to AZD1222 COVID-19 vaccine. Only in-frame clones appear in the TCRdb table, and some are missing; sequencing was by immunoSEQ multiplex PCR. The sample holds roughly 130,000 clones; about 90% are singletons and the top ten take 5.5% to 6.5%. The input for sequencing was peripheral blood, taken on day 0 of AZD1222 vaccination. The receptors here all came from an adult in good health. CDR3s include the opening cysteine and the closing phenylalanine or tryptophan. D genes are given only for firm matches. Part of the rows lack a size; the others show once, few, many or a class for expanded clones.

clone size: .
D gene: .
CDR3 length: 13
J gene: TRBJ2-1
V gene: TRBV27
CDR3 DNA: TGTGCCAGCAGTCCGGACTGGGGCGATGAGCAGTTCTTC
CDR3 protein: CASSPDWGDEQFF

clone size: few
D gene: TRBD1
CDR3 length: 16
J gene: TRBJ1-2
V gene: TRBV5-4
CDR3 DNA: TGTGCCAGCAGCGACGGGGACAGGGGGAGACGTGGTGGCTACACCTTC
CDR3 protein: CASSDGDRGRRGGYTF

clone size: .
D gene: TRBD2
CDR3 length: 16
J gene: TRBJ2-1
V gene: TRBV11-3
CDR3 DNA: TGTGCCAGCAGCTTAGATGTTAGCGGGAGTGGCAATGAGCAGTTCTTC
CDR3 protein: CASSLDVSGSGNEQFF

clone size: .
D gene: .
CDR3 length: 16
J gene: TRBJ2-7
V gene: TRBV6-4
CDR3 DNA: TGTGCCAGCAGTGACAACGCGAAGAAGGCGTCCTACGAGCAGTACTTC
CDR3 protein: CASSDNAKKASYEQYF

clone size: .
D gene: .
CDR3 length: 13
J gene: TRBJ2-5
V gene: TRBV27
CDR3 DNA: TGTGCCAGCAGTTTGAGGGACCAAGAGACCCAGTACTTC
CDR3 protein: CASSLRDQETQYF

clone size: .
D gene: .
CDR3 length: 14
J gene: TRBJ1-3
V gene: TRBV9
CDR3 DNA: TGTGCCAGCAGCGTAGGGCTGGTTGGAAACACCATATATTTT
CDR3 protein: CASSVGLVGNTIYF

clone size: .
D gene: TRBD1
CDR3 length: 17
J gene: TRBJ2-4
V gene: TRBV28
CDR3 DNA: TGTGCCAGCACCCCCCCAATGGGACAGGGGGCCAAAAACATTCAGTACTTC
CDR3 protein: CASTPPMGQGAKNIQYF

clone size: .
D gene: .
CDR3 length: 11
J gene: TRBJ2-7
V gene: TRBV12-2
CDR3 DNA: TGTGCAAGTCGCTTACAGGGCGAGCAGTACTTC
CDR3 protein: CASRLQGEQYF

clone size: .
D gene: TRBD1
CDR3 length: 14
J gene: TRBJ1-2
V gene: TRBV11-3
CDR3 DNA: TGTGCCAGCAGCTTAGGCGACAGGGTGGATGGCTACACCTTC
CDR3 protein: CASSLGDRVDGYTF

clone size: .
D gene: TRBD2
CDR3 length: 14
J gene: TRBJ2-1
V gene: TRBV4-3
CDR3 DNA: TGCGCCAGCAGCCCCGGACTAGGTAACAATGAGCAGTTCTTC
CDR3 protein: CASSPGLGNNEQFF

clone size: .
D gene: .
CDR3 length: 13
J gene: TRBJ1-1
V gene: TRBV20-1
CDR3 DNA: TGCAGTGCTAGTAAGGGTATGAACACTGAAGCTTTCTTT
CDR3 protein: CSASKGMNTEAFF

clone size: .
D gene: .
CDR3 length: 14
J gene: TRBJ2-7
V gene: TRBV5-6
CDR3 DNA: TGTGCCAGCAGCCCTGGAGGGCCTAGATACGAGCAGTACTTC
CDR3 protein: CASSPGGPRYEQYF

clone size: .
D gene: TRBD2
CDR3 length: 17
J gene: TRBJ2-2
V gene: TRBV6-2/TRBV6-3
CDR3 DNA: TGTGCCAGCAGTACCCTTCGCGGGGGTGAGAACACCGGGGAGCTGTTTTTT
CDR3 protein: CASSTLRGGENTGELFF

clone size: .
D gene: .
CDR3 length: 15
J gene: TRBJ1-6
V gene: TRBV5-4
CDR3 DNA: TGTGCCAGCAGCTTGGCCGAAGGGGGAGATTCACCCCTCCACTTT
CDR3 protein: CASSLAEGGDSPLHF

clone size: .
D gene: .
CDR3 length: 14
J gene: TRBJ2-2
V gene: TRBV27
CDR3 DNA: TGTGCCAGCTCGTGGGGCAGTAACACCGGGGAGCTGTTTTTT
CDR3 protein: CASSWGSNTGELFF